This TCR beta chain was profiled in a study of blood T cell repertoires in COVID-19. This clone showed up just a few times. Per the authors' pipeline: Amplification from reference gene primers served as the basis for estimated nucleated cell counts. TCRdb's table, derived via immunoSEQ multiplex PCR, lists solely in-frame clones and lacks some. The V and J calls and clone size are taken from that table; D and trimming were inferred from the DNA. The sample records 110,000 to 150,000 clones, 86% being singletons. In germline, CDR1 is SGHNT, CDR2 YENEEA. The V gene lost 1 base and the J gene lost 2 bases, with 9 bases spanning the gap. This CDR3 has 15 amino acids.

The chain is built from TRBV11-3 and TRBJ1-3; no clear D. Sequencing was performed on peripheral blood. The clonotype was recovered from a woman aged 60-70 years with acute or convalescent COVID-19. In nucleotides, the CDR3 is TGTGCCAGCAGCTTAGTGGTGGGCACTGGAAACACCATATATTTT. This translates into CASSLVVGTGNTIYF.